This T cell receptor (beta chain) is from a study of radiation and T cells in renal cell carcinoma. V lost 2 bases, J lost 2 bases, and 7 bases lay in between. Germline-derived CDR1 and CDR2 are SGHVS and FQNEAQ. CDR3 length: 13 amino acids. The treatment is: 15 Gy SBRT to primary tumor, nephrectomy 4 weeks later. Sequencing was performed with immunoSEQ multiplex PCR; in TCRdb, only in-frame clones are kept and a portion is missing. Among roughly 23,000 clones listed, about 50% were seen once. Sequences were derived from tumor tissue, sampled from a patient whose treatment included radiotherapy and nephrectomy. The chain uses TRBV7-8 and TRBJ2-7, with no clear D. The TCR sequence derives from a woman in her forties or fifties with renal cell carcinoma. The CDR3 bases are TGTGCCAGCAGCTTAAGAGGCCCCTACGAGCAGTACTTC. Residues: CASSLRGPYEQYF.